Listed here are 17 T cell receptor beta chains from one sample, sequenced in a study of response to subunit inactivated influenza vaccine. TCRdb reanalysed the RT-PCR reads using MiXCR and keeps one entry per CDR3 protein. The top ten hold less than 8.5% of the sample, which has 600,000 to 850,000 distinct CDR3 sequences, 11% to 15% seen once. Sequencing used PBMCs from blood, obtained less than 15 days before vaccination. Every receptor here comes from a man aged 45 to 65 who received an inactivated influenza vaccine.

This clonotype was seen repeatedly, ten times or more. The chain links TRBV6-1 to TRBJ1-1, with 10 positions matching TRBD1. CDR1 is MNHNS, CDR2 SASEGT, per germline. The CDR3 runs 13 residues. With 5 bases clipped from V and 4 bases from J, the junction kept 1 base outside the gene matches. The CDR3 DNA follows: TGTGCCAGCAGTCGGGACAGGGGCACTGAAGCTTTCTTT. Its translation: CASSRDRGTEAFF.

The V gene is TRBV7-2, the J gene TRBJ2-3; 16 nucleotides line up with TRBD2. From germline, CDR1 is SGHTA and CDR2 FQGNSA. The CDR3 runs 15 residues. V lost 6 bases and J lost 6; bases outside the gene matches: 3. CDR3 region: CASRGTSGGADTQYF. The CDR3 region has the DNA TGTGCCAGCAGGGGGACTAGCGGGGGGGCCGATACGCAGTATTTT. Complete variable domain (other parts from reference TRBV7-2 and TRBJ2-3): GAGVSQSPSNKVTEKGKDVELRCDPISGHTALYWYRQSLGQGLEFLIYFQGNSAPDKSGLPSDRFSAERTGGSVSTLTIQRTQQEDSAVYLCASRGTSGGADTQYFGPGTRLTVL.

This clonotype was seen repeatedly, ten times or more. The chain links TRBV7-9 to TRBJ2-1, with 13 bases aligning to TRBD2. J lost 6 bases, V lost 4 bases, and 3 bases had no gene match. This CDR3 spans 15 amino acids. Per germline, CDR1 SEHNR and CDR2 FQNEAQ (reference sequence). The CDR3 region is CASSSGTSGVNEQFF. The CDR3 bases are TGTGCCAGCAGCTCCGGGACTAGCGGGGTCAATGAGCAGTTCTTC.

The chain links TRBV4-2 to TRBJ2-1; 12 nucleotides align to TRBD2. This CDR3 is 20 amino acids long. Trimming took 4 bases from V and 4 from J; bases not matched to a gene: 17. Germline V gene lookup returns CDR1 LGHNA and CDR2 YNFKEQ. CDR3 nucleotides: TGTGCCAGCAGCCCGGAAGAAGGCCTAGCGGGAGGGTTTGGGTACAATGAGCAGTTCTTC. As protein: CASSPEEGLAGGFGYNEQFF.

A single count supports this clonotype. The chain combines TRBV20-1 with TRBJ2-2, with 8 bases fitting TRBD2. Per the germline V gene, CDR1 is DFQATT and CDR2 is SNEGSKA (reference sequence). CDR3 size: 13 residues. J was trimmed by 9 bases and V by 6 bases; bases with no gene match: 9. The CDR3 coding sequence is TGCAGTGCAAGGGGACTAGGTATTTGGGAGCTGTTTTTT. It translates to CSARGLGIWELFF.

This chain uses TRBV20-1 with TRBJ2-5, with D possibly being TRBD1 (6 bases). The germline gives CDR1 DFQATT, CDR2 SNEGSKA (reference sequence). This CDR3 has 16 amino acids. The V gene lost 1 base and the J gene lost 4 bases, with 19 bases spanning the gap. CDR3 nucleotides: TGCAGTGCTAGAGCCTTGGGGGCCGGTTTCTCAGAGACCCAGTACTTC. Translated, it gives CSARALGAGFSETQYF.

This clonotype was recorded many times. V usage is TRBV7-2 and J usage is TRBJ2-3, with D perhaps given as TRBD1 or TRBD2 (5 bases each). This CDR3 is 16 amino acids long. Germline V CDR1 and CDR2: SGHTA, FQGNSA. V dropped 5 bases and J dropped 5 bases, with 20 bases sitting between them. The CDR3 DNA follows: TGTGCCAGCAGCAATGAGGGGACGGAGTTTAGAGATACGCAGTATTTT. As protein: CASSNEGTEFRDTQYF. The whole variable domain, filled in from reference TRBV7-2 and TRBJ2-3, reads GAGVSQSPSNKVTEKGKDVELRCDPISGHTALYWYRQSLGQGLEFLIYFQGNSAPDKSGLPSDRFSAERTGGSVSTLTIQRTQQEDSAVYLCASSNEGTEFRDTQYFGPGTRLTVL.

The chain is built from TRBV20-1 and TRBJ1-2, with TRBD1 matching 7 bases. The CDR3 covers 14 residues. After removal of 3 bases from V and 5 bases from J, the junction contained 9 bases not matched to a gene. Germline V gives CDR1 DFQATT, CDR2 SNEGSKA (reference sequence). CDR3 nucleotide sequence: TGCAGTGCTAGGGAGGGGGCAGGGGAATATGGCTACACCTTC. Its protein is CSAREGAGEYGYTF.

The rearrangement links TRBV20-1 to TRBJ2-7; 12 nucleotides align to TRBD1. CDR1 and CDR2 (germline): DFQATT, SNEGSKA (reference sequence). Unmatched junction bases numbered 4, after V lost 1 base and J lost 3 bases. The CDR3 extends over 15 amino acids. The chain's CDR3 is CSARAGQGARYEQYF. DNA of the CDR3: TGCAGTGCTAGAGCGGGACAGGGGGCCCGCTACGAGCAGTACTTC.

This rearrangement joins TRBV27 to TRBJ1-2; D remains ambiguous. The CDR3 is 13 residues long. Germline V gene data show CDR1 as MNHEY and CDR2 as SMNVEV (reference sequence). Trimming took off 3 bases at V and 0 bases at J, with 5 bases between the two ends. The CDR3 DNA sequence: TGTGCCAGCAGTTTTGTCGCTAACTATGGCTACACCTTC. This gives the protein CASSFVANYGYTF.

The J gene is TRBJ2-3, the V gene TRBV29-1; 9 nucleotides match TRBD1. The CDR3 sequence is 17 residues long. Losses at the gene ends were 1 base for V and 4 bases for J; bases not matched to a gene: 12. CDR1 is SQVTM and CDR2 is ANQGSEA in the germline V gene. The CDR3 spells CSVEVVADRGPADTQYF. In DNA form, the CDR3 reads TGCAGCGTTGAAGTTGTCGCGGACAGGGGACCCGCAGATACGCAGTATTTT.

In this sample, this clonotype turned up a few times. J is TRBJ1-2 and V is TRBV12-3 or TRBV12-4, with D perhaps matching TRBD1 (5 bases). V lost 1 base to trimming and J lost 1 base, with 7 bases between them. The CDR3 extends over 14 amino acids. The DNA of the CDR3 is TGTGCCAGCAGTTTAGACAGGAATAACTATGGCTACACCTTC. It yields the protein CASSLDRNNYGYTF.

CDR3 bases: TGTGCCATCAGCACACAGGGAAAATTAACCGGGGAGCTGTTTTTT. Translating gives CAISTQGKLTGELFF. The J gene is TRBJ2-2, the V gene TRBV10-3; D perhaps matches TRBD1 (6 bases). CDR3 length: 15 amino acids. The V gene lost 6 bases and the J gene lost 5 bases, with 16 bases spanning the gap. CDR1 and CDR2 from the germline V gene are ENHRY and SYGVKD.

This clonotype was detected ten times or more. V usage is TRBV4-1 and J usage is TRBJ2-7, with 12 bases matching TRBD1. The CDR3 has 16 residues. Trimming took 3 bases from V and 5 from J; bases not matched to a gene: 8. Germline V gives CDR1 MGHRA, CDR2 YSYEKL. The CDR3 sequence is CASSHIGTGGIHEQYF. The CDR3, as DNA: TGCGCCAGCAGCCATATCGGGACAGGGGGCATCCACGAGCAGTACTTC.

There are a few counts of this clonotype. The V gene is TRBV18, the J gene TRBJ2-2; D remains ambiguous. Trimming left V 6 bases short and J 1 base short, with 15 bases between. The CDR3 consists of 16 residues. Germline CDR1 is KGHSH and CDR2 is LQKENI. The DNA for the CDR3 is TGTGCCAGCTCGCGTCCTCTGCGGCAGAACACCGGGGAGCTGTTTTTT. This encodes CASSRPLRQNTGELFF. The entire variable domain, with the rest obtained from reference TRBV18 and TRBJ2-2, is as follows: NAGVMQNPRHLVRRRGQEARLRCSPMKGHSHVYWYRQLPEEGLKFMVYLQKENIIDESGMPKERFSAEFPKEGPSILRIQQVVRGDSAAYFCASSRPLRQNTGELFFGEGSRLTVL.

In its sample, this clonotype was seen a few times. CDR3 nucleotides: TGCGCCAGCAGCTTGGGAGAAATTCCCGGTTACGAGCAGTACTTC. Amino acids: CASSLGEIPGYEQYF. The V gene is TRBV5-1, the J gene TRBJ2-7; D not certain. The V end was cut by 0 bases, the J end by 4 bases, with 14 bases between. The CDR3 has 15 amino acids. Looked up from germline, CDR1 is SGHRS and CDR2 is YFSETQ.

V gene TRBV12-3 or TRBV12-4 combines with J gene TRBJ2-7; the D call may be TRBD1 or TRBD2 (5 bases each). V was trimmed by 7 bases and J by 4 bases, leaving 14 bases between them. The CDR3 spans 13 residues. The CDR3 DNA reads TGTGCCAGCAACCGGGACGGCCCGTACGAGCAGTACTTC. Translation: CASNRDGPYEQYF.